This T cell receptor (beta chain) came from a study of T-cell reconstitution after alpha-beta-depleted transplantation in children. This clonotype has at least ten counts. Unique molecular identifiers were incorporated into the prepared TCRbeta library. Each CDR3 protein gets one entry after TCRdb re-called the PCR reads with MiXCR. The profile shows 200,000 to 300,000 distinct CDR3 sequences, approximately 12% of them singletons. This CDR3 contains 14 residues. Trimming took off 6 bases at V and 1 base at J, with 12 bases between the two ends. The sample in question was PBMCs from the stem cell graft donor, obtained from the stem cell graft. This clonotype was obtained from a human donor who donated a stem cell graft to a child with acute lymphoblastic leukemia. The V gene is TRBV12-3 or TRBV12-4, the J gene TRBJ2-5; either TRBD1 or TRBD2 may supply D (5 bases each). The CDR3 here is CASRTGPSQETQYF. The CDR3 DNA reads TGTGCCAGCAGAACGGGGCCGAGCCAAGAGACCCAGTACTTC.